This T cell receptor beta chain derives from a study of control samples from healthy donors and cancer patients. This table comes from immunoSEQ multiplex PCR, and its TCRdb copy is limited to in-frame clones, with some not included. The sample holds 170,000 or so clones, 91% seen once. Germline V gene lookup returns CDR1 ENHRY and CDR2 SYGVKD. This CDR3 region has 14 residues. V dropped 6 bases and J dropped 3 bases, with 15 bases sitting between them. The TCR originated in a woman aged 40 to 50 in good health. The sample taken for sequencing was blood. This rearrangement joins TRBV10-3 to TRBJ2-7, with D tentatively TRBD1 (5 bases). The CDR3 is CAISSQGIHYEQYF. The CDR3 DNA sequence: TGTGCCATCAGCTCCCAGGGAATCCACTACGAGCAGTACTTC.